The 5 T cell receptor beta chains below all came from one sample that was sequenced in a study of T-cell memory formation after mild COVID-19 (dated by TCRdb to 2020 to 2022). The library was produced with 5' RACE. TCRdb shows the sequencer as Illumina NovaSeq 6000. Starting from the raw public reads, TCRdb applied fastp trimming at Q25, assembled clones with MiXCR and retained in-frame beta chains. A single entry per CDR3 protein holds the most common genes and DNA from its merged rows. This sample holds roughly 610,000 distinct CDR3 sequences; about 18% were observed only once. Together, the top ten hold just over 8% of the sample. The sample consisted of PBMCs or a T cell subset sorted from them (not recorded which). These receptors came from an adult woman who had mild COVID-19 (a few samples of this study predate the infection). The sample titles of this study are shuffled in the database, so cell type and time point are left out; the donor was told from shared clones.

The chain combines TRBV6-2 or TRBV6-3 with TRBJ2-1; 11 bases agree with TRBD2. Germline V lookup: CDR1 MNHEY, CDR2 SVGEGT. The junction had 7 bases not matched to a gene; V was cut back by 4 bases and J by 8 bases. The CDR3 runs 15 residues. The CDR3 region is CASSFGLAGGDEQFF. The CDR3 region has the DNA TGTGCCAGCAGTTTTGGGCTAGCGGGAGGCGATGAGCAGTTCTTC.

The chain has TRBV6-5 and TRBJ2-5; D may correspond to TRBD1 or TRBD2 (5 bases each). The CDR3 consists of 14 residues. The V end was cut by 8 bases, the J end by 7 bases, with 20 bases between. CDR1 and CDR2 (germline): MNHEY, SVGAGI. For the CDR3, the DNA is TGTGCCAGCGCTAAGGATAGGGGTCGGGGGACCCAGTACTTC. Translation: CASAKDRGRGTQYF.

The genes are TRBV18 and TRBJ2-7; 7 bases map to TRBD2. The V gene end was trimmed by 3 bases and the J gene end by 2 bases; junction bases not matched to a gene: 4. The CDR3 contains 14 residues. Looked up from germline, CDR1 is KGHSH and CDR2 is LQKENI. The chain's CDR3 is CASSPPGLAYEQYF. The CDR3, as DNA: TGTGCCAGCTCACCCCCAGGACTAGCCTACGAGCAGTACTTC.

This clonotype has a handful of counts. The rearrangement joins TRBV20-1 to TRBJ1-2, with D perhaps matching TRBD1 (6 bases). V was cut by 5 bases and J by 10 bases, with 17 bases left in between. CDR3 length equals 12 residues. The germline V gene encodes CDR1 DFQATT and CDR2 SNEGSKA (reference sequence). In DNA, the CDR3 is TGCAGTGCTCCGGGGGGCAGGAGGGCCTACACCTTC. Residues: CSAPGGRRAYTF.

This clonotype was counted between two and nine times. This chain joins TRBV7-9 and TRBJ2-2, with D possibly being TRBD2 (5 bases). Trimming left V 10 bases short and J 11 bases short, with 20 bases between. The CDR3 contains 13 residues. Germline CDR1 SEHNR, CDR2 FQNEAQ (reference sequence). CDR3 bases: TGTGCCACCTCATCGGACGGAGGAGGAGAGCTGTTTTTT. This gives the protein CATSSDGGGELFF.